This T cell receptor beta chain was identified in a study of patients with pleural tuberculosis. This clonotype was seen repeatedly, ten times or more. TCRdb used MiXCR to reprocess the reads, holding one entry per CDR3 protein. The sample contains under 30,000 distinct CDR3 sequences, about 18% of which appear only once. The clonotype comes from a human donor with pleural tuberculosis. The specimen sequenced was peripheral blood.

CDR3 in DNA: TGTGCCAGCGATCTATCTAAGCGGGGAAGCTCCTACAATGAGCAGTTCTTC. The encoded protein is CASDLSKRGSSYNEQFF. This chain joins TRBV2 and TRBJ2-1, with 7 bases fitting TRBD2. Trimming took 8 bases from V and 0 from J; bases not matched to a gene: 13. This CDR3 is 17 amino acids long. Germline-derived CDR1 and CDR2 are SNHLY and FYNNEI.